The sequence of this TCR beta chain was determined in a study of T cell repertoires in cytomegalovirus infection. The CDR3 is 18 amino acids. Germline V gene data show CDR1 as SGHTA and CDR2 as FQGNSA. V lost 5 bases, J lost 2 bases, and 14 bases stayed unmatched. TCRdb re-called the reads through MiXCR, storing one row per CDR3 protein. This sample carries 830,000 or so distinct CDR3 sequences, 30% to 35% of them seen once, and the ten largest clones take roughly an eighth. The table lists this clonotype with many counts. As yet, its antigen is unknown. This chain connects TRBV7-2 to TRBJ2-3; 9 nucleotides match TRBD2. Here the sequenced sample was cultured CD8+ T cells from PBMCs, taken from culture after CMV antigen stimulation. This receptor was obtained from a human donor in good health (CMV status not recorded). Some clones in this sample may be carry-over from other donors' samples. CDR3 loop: CASSLPGGAGGVTDTQYF. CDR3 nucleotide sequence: TGTGCCAGCAGCCTACCTGGTGGGGCGGGGGGGGTCACAGATACGCAGTATTTT. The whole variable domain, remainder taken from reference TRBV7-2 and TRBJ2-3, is GAGVSQSPSNKVTEKGKDVELRCDPISGHTALYWYRQSLGQGLEFLIYFQGNSAPDKSGLPSDRFSAERTGGSVSTLTIQRTQQEDSAVYLCASSLPGGAGGVTDTQYFGPGTRLTVL.